This TCR beta chain was identified during a study of CD8+ T cells in alopecia areata. The wider study: The roughly 7-11-week-old female C3H/HeJ mice were given skin taken from approximately 6-12-month-old C3H/HeJ graft donors that had spontaneous alopecia. Findings of the study overall: For lesional scalp, especially alopecia totalis/universalis, clonality was higher than in normal scalp. Tissue-resident alphabeta T cells belonging to normal skin likewise get sequenced within scalp specimens.

The table lists this clone with a few counts. The target antigen is unknown. Gene names follow the mouse nomenclature. The read comes to an end 4 residues before the CDR3 does, leaving the germline J gene to fill in the end. V shed 8 bases, J shed 0 bases, and the junction held 3 bases outside the gene matches. This CDR3 spans 14 amino acids. CDR1 and CDR2 (germline): MSHET, SYDVDS. It was with CD4, CD8alpha, NKG2D, NKG2ACE and other markers that pooled cutaneous lymph node cells were sorted. Extraction of RNA preceded its reverse transcription into cDNA, which served as the sequencing template. Measured with immunoSEQ multiplex PCR; TCRdb has only the in-frame clones, and not every one. The sample was found to contain 250,000 or so clones, and every one recurs.

Sequencing was performed on CD4+ T cells sorted from a lymph node. The receptor was derived from a C3H/HeJ mouse with alopecia areata. For the strain, the MHC haplotype given is H2-k. The gene calls are TRBV29 and TRBJ2-3; 9 positions agree with TRBD2. Partial CDR3 DNA: TGTGCTAGCTCGACTGGGGGAAGTGCAGAA. It codes for CASSTGGSAE. The full CDR3 protein reads CASSTGGSAETLYF.